This T cell receptor (beta chain) was observed in a study of glioma-infiltrating T cells. Study observations and caveats: Non-neoplastic patients had below-expected tissue-blood divergence, while all gliomas exceeded expectation. Only very few CDR3 sequences appeared in both tissue and blood.

Worth noting for this clonotype: The target antigen is unknown.

The iRepertoire nested amplicon-rescue multiplex PCR amplified TCR alpha and beta CDR3s from RNA. One-step reverse transcription and amplification started from approximately 100-400 ng of tissue mRNA or PBMC total RNA. TCRdb passed the multiplex PCR reads through MiXCR, listing each CDR3 protein once. The sample shows tens of thousands of distinct CDR3 sequences, approximately 22% of them seen only once. Germline V gene sequence: CDR1 SGHDT, CDR2 YYEEEE. The V end was cut by 5 bases, the J end by 0 bases, with 21 bases between. CDR3 size: 18 residues. Sequenced sample: glioma tissue, nonneoplastic brain tissue, or PBMCs (not recorded which). This rearrangement joins TRBV5-6 to TRBJ1-5; TRBD1 is a possible D gene (5 bases). This TCR came from a human donor with low-grade glioma or glioblastoma, undergoing nonglioma brain surgery, or in good health (not recorded which). CDR3: CASSYIPGPLHSNQPQHF. Here the CDR3 DNA reads TGTGCCAGCAGTTATATTCCGGGACCCTTACATAGCAATCAGCCCCAGCATTTT.